The rows below give T cell receptor beta chains drawn from one sample of a study of T cell responses to AZD1222 COVID-19 vaccine. The data were produced by immunoSEQ multiplex PCR, yet TCRdb's version contains in-frame clones alone and is incomplete. The sample lists fewer than 150,000 clones, roughly nine tenths occurring once. Sample: peripheral blood, taken 28 days after the second AZD1222 dose. These receptors originate from an adult who received the AZD1222 COVID-19 vaccine. CDR3s include the opening cysteine and the closing phenylalanine or tryptophan. The order of the fields is D gene, clone size, V gene, J gene, CDR3 DNA, CDR3 protein. The D gene is left open where the match is weak. Expanded clones get a size class; other rows say once, few or many, or leave the size out.

NA	NA	TRBV19	TRBJ1-1	TGTGCCAGTAGTACACAGGGAAGTGGCACTGAAGCTTTCTTT	CASSTQGSGTEAFF
NA	NA	TRBV5-5	TRBJ1-1	TGTGCCAGCAGCTTGGGCCTTAGGTACACTGAAGCTTTCTTT	CASSLGLRYTEAFF
NA	NA	TRBV7-6	TRBJ2-5	TGTGCCAGCAGCTTAAATTCGCCCGGAGGGTGGGCCCAGTACTTC	CASSLNSPGGWAQYF
NA	NA	TRBV7-3	TRBJ1-1	TGTGCCAGCAGCTTAGGGGAGCGGGCTGAAGCTTTCTTT	CASSLGERAEAFF
TRBD1	NA	TRBV24-1	TRBJ1-5	TGTGCCACTTCTACCGGGACAGGGCACTTCTATAGCAATCAGCCCCAGCATTTT	CATSTGTGHFYSNQPQHF
NA	NA	TRBV6-5	TRBJ2-1	TGTGCCAGCAGCTCACCCCCTCAGAATGAGCAGTTCTTC	CASSSPPQNEQFF
NA	few	TRBV10-1	TRBJ1-2	TGCGCCAGCAGCCGGACGCCGGATTCTGGCTACACCTTC	CASSRTPDSGYTF
NA	NA	TRBV29-1	TRBJ1-2	TGCAGCGTTGAAAGGAATGGCTACACCTTC	CSVERNGYTF
TRBD1	NA	TRBV9	TRBJ1-1	TGTGCCAGCAGCGCCGGGACAGGGGACGAGAACACTGAAGCTTTCTTT	CASSAGTGDENTEAFF
TRBD1	NA	TRBV9	TRBJ1-6	TGTGCCAGCAGCGTAGCGGGGGGACAGCGGCCCCTCCACTTT	CASSVAGGQRPLHF
TRBD2	NA	TRBV5-4	TRBJ2-7	TGTGCCAGCAGCCTGGGACTAGCGGGGGCCCGCGAGCAGTACTTC	CASSLGLAGAREQYF
NA	NA	TRBV4-1	TRBJ2-1	TGCGCCAGCAGCCAAGATAGGGGGGAGGGCCGTTACAATGAGCAGTTCTTC	CASSQDRGEGRYNEQFF
NA	once	TRBV10-3	TRBJ2-1	TGTGCCATCAGTGAGTCCCAGGGGAGCTCCTACAATGAGCAGTTCTTC	CAISESQGSSYNEQFF
TRBD1	NA	TRBV6-1	TRBJ1-1	TGTGCCAGCAGTGAACCTGGACAGGCCAGGGCTGAAGCTTTCTTT	CASSEPGQARAEAFF
NA	NA	TRBV5-4	TRBJ1-2	TGTGCCAGCAGCACTGAAAGACAGACAGAAGGCTACACCTTC	CASSTERQTEGYTF
NA	once	TRBV19	TRBJ2-7	TGTGCCAGTAGTCCCGGAGGAACCGAGCAGTACTTC	CASSPGGTEQYF
NA	NA	TRBV10-3	TRBJ1-3	TGTGCCATCAGTGATAGGGCCAGTGGAAACACCATATATTTT	CAISDRASGNTIYF
NA	NA	TRBV11-1	TRBJ2-7	TGTGCCAGCAGCTTCGGGGAAGGCGAGCAGTACTTC	CASSFGEGEQYF
NA	NA	TRBV28	TRBJ1-2	TGTGCCAGCAGCCCTTCGGGGGTCTGGGACACCTTC	CASSPSGVWDTF
NA	NA	TRBV7-3	TRBJ1-6	TGTGCCAGCAGCTTATTAGGGGCGAATTCACCCCCCCACTTT	CASSLLGANSPPHF
NA	NA	TRBV2	TRBJ2-3	TGTGCCAGCAGTGAGATCAGGGGCGCGACGGATACGCAGTATTTT	CASSEIRGATDTQYF
TRBD2	NA	TRBV3-1/TRBV3-2	TRBJ2-1	TGTGCCAGCAGCCAACAAGGACTAGCGGGTTGGGTCAATGAGCAGTTCTTC	CASSQQGLAGWVNEQFF
NA	NA	TRBV3-1/TRBV3-2	TRBJ1-1	TGTGCCAGCAGCCAAGGACAGAACACTGAAGCTTTCTTT	CASSQGQNTEAFF
TRBD1	NA	TRBV9	TRBJ2-7	TGTGCCAGCAGCGTAGCAGGGGGCCCCTACGAGCAGTACTTC	CASSVAGGPYEQYF
NA	NA	TRBV27	TRBJ1-3	TGTGCCAGCAGCCAAAGCTCTGGAAACACCATATATTTT	CASSQSSGNTIYF
NA	NA	TRBV6-1	TRBJ1-5	TGTGCCAGCAGTGAAGGGGATGGCGGCAATCAGCCCCAGCATTTT	CASSEGDGGNQPQHF
NA	NA	TRBV3-1/TRBV3-2	TRBJ1-2	TGTGCCAGCAGCCATCGAGGGGATGGCTACACCTTC	CASSHRGDGYTF
NA	once	TRBV2	TRBJ1-2	TGTGCCAGCTTCGGTCTTAAAAAGGGCTACACCTTC	CASFGLKKGYTF
NA	NA	TRBV3-1/TRBV3-2	TRBJ1-4	TGTGCCAGCAGCCAAATGTACGAAAAACTGTTTTTT	CASSQMYEKLFF
TRBD1	NA	TRBV7-2	TRBJ1-2	TGTGCCAGCAGCCTCTACCGGACAGGGAAAGGCGGTGGCTACACCTTC	CASSLYRTGKGGGYTF
NA	NA	TRBV28	TRBJ1-2	TGTGCCAGCAGTCAGTTAGGAGGGATTGGCTACACCTTC	CASSQLGGIGYTF
NA	NA	TRBV2	TRBJ1-1	TGTGCCAGCAGTGAATATGGCGGGTGGACTGAAGCTTTCTTT	CASSEYGGWTEAFF
NA	NA	TRBV19	TRBJ2-1	TGTGCCAGTAGTACTGACATTAGCAGTCTGTATGAGCAGTTCTTC	CASSTDISSLYEQFF
NA	NA	TRBV7-2	TRBJ1-1	TGTGCCAGCAGCTTAGGGGGGTCGTACACTGAAGCTTTCTTT	CASSLGGSYTEAFF
TRBD1	NA	TRBV3-1/TRBV3-2	TRBJ1-5	TGTGCCAGCAGCCCCCGGACAGGGACCCGAGAGCCCCAGCATTTT	CASSPRTGTREPQHF
NA	NA	TRBV10-3	TRBJ2-1	TGTGCCATCAGTACCCTTTGGGACCTACTTCACAATGAGCAGTTCTTC	CAISTLWDLLHNEQFF
TRBD1	NA	TRBV27	TRBJ1-2	TGTGCCAGCAGCAGACAGGGACAGGGGAACTATGGCTACACCTTC	CASSRQGQGNYGYTF
NA	NA	TRBV20-1	TRBJ1-1	TGCAGTGTGGTGGCGCCTGAAGCTTTCTTT	CSVVAPEAFF
NA	once	TRBV5-1	TRBJ2-5	TGCGCCAGCAGCTTTTCTGGACAAGAGACCCAGTACTTC	CASSFSGQETQYF
NA	NA	TRBV9	TRBJ2-5	TGTGCCAGCAGCGTAGATTTGGGTAGGACCCAGTACTTC	CASSVDLGRTQYF
NA	NA	TRBV19	TRBJ1-2	TGTGCCAGTACTTCCATCTTGGGGGGACGGACACCCAACTACACCTTC	CASTSILGGRTPNYTF
NA	NA	TRBV4-1	TRBJ1-5	TGCGCCAGCAGCCAAGCGGGAAATAGCAATCAGCCCCAGCATTTT	CASSQAGNSNQPQHF
TRBD1	NA	TRBV7-3	TRBJ2-1	TGTGCCAGCAGCCCGACAGGGGCGGACAATGAGCAGTTCTTC	CASSPTGADNEQFF
NA	NA	TRBV2	TRBJ2-2	TGTGCCAGCAGTGAAAGGGGCGGGAACACCGGGGAGCTGTTTTTT	CASSERGGNTGELFF
NA	NA	TRBV6-5	TRBJ1-5	TGTGCCAGCAGCCCAAACAGTAGCAATCAGCCCCAGCATTTT	CASSPNSSNQPQHF
NA	NA	TRBV28	TRBJ1-2	TGTGCCAGCAGTTTTGACGCTGTCTATGGCTACACCTTC	CASSFDAVYGYTF